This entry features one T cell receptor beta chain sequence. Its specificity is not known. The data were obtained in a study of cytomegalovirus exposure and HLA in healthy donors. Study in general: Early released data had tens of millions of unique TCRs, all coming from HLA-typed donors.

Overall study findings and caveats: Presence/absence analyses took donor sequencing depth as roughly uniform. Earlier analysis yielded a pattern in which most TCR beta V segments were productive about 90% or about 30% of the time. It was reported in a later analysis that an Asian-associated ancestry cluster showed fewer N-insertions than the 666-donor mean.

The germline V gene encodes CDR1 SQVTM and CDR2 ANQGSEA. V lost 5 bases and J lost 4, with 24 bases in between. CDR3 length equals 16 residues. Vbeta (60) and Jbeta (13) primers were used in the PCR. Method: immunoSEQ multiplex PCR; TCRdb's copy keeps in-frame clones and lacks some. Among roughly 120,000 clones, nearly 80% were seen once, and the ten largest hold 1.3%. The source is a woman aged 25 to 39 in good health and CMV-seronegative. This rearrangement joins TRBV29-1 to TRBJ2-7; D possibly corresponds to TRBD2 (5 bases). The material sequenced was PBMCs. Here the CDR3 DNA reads TGCAGCGTTCTTGACACCCGGGAAGGTGGCTCGTACGAGCAGTACTTC. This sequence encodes CSVLDTREGGSYEQYF.